This T cell receptor beta chain emerged from a study of T cell responses to AZD1222 COVID-19 vaccine. Here immunoSEQ multiplex PCR was the method, and the copy in TCRdb shows in-frame clones only, minus some. Here the sample spans approximately 100,000 clones, about 88% being singletons. Trimming took 2 bases from V and 6 from J, leaving 7 bases between them. The CDR3 is 12 amino acids. Germline assignment: CDR1 ENHRY and CDR2 SYGVKD. Study-wide findings and caveats: Baseline serology detected seropositivity in only 6 or 7 AZD1222 recipients. It should be noted that donors were predominantly white British and more often female, and clonal diversity was possibly underestimated.

With respect to this clone: The antigen is undetermined.

This receptor was identified in an adult in good health. The V and J genes are TRBV10-3 and TRBJ1-1; weak D call: TRBD1 (5 bases). This sample comprised peripheral blood, obtained on day 0 of AZD1222 vaccination. This CDR3 is CAISELGAEAFF. The CDR3 bases are TGTGCCATCAGTGAGCTGGGGGCTGAAGCTTTCTTT.